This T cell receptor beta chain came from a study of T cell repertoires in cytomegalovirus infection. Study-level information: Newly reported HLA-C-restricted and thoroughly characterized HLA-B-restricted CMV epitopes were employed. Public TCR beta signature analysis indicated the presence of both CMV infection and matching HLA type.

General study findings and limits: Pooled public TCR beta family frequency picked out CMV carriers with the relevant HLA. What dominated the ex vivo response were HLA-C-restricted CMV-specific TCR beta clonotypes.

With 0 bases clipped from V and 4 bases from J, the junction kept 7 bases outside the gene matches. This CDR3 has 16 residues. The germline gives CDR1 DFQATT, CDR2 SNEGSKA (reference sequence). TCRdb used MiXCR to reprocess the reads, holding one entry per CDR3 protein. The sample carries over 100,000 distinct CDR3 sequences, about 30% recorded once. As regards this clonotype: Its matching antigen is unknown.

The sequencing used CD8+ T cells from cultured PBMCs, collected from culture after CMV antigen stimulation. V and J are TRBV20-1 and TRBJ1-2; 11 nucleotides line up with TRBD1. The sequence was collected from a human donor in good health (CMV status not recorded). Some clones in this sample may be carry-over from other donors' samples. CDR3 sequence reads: CSARDFGQGARYGYTF. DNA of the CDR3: TGCAGTGCTAGAGATTTCGGACAGGGGGCGCGCTATGGCTACACCTTC.